This T cell receptor (beta chain) stems from a study of blood T cell repertoires in COVID-19. V lost 0 bases and J lost 10; bases outside the gene matches: 13. The CDR3 consists of 17 residues. Germline V gene lookup returns CDR1 MGHRA and CDR2 YSYEKL. TCRdb's copy holds only in-frame clones and misses some; the assay was immunoSEQ multiplex PCR. The sample lists about 260,000 clones; 80% to 90% were seen once. The study recruited exposed participants who had met a COVID-19 case within 2 weeks before entry. Sequencing used PBMCs or T cells enriched from blood (not recorded which). The source of this sequence is a man between 50 and 59 years old who had been exposed to COVID-19. The chain has TRBV4-1 and TRBJ2-1, with 9 bases matching TRBD2. The CDR3 DNA is TGCGCCAGCAGCCAAGATCCTCCTACTGACCTAGCGGGAGAGCAGTTCTTC. Translated: CASSQDPPTDLAGEQFF.